These 7 T cell receptor beta chains share one sample of origin, sequenced in a study of control samples from healthy donors and cancer patients. The repertoire was sequenced with immunoSEQ multiplex PCR; TCRdb's copy has only in-frame clones and lacks some. In the table there are roughly 400,000 clones, 75% to 95% of which are singletons. Sequencing was performed on PBMCs. The receptors shown here come from a man aged 35 to 55 with head and neck cancer.

The chain employs TRBV20-1 and TRBJ2-7; 7 bases line up with TRBD1. The length of the CDR3 is 14 residues. Germline CDR1 is DFQATT and CDR2 is SNEGSKA (reference sequence). J lost 2 bases, V lost 6 bases, and 10 bases had no gene match. The CDR3 coding sequence is TGCAGTGCAAGTACAGGGGTTACTCCCTACGAGCAGTACTTC. It specifies CSASTGVTPYEQYF.

The rearrangement uses TRBV30 and TRBJ1-2; weak D call: TRBD1 (6 bases). This CDR3 is built from 15 residues. The germline V gene has CDR1 GTSNPN and CDR2 SVGIG (reference sequence). V lost 0 bases and J lost 8, with 19 bases in between. CDR3 sequence: CAWSVPPTGLWGYTF. CDR3 sequence (DNA): TGTGCCTGGAGTGTCCCTCCGACAGGCCTCTGGGGCTACACCTTC.

This chain joins TRBV5-1 and TRBJ1-3; 8 bases fit TRBD1. The germline V gene has CDR1 SGHRS and CDR2 YFSETQ. This CDR3 is 15 amino acids long. With V trimmed by 4 bases and J by 4 bases, 7 bases remained unmatched. CDR3: CASSLDRERGNTIYF. CDR3 nucleotides: TGCGCCAGCAGCCTGGACAGGGAAAGGGGAAACACCATATATTTT. Looking up the rest from reference TRBV5-1 and TRBJ1-3 gives the full variable domain: KAGVTQTPRYLIKTRGQQVTLSCSPISGHRSVSWYQQTPGQGLQFLFEYFSETQRNKGNFPGRFSGRQFSNSRSEMNVSTLELGDSALYLCASSLDRERGNTIYFGEGSWLTVV.

The chain joins TRBV11-2 to TRBJ2-2; the match to TRBD2 covers 14 bases. The V and J ends lost 5 bases and 7 bases, in that order; junction bases with no gene match: 15. Per the germline V gene, CDR1 is SGHAT and CDR2 is FQNNGV. The CDR3 consists of 19 residues. The CDR3 protein is CASSRLLRTSGGTDGELFF. The CDR3 region has the DNA TGTGCCAGCAGCCGCCTACTACGGACTAGCGGGGGGACCGACGGGGAGCTGTTTTTT.

The genes are TRBV4-1 and TRBJ1-2; no clear D. V was trimmed by 4 bases and J by 5 bases, leaving 14 bases between them. The germline V gene has CDR1 MGHRA and CDR2 YSYEKL. This CDR3 is 14 amino acids long. CDR3 residues: CASSPEWAGYGYTF. The CDR3 region has the DNA TGCGCCAGCAGCCCTGAGTGGGCGGGATATGGCTACACCTTC.

This chain links TRBV27 with TRBJ2-7; D ambiguous. V lost 2 bases, J lost 0 bases, and 8 bases lay in between. Germline values: CDR1 MNHEY, CDR2 SMNVEV (reference sequence). The CDR3 is made up of 14 amino acids. CDR3 DNA sequence: TGTGCCAGCAGTTTAAAGGGCAACTCCTACGAGCAGTACTTC. Protein product: CASSLKGNSYEQYF.

The chain has TRBV6-2 or TRBV6-3 and TRBJ1-6; D possibly corresponds to TRBD1 (5 bases). V was clipped by 2 bases and J by 9 bases, with 23 bases between them. Per germline, CDR1 MNHEY and CDR2 SVGEGT. CDR3 length: 18 residues. Written as DNA, the CDR3 is TGTGCCAGCAGTTACGCTGAGCCGGGACCGATTTGGGCTTCACCCCTCCACTTT. Translated: CASSYAEPGPIWASPLHF.